This paragraph reports one T cell receptor (beta chain). Its antigen is undetermined. This entry belongs to a study of shared clonotypes between healthy human individuals. General study points: Naive subsets, compared against memory subsets, generally had larger estimated richness values. In this cohort, only blood was sampled, and tissue repertoires likely differ. It was the few donors that limited the genetic and exposure-history diversity represented.

Per the germline V gene, CDR1 is GTSNPN and CDR2 is SVGIG (reference sequence). This CDR3 is 14 amino acids long. Trimming cost V 2 bases and J 7 bases; bases outside gene matches: 7. The assay was immunoSEQ multiplex PCR, and TCRdb's table has in-frame clones only and misses some. The sample records around 990,000 clones, about 72% being singletons. The origin of this receptor is a man between 18 and 35 years old in good health. Some clones in this sample may be carry-over from other donors' samples. Sequencing used memory CD4+ T cells from PBMCs. Specified subset: CD45RA-negative fraction. The chain has TRBV30 and TRBJ1-5, with TRBD1 matching 8 bases. The CDR3: CAWSHTGGGQPQHF. In nucleotides, the CDR3 is TGTGCCTGGAGTCACACAGGGGGGGGACAGCCCCAGCATTTT.